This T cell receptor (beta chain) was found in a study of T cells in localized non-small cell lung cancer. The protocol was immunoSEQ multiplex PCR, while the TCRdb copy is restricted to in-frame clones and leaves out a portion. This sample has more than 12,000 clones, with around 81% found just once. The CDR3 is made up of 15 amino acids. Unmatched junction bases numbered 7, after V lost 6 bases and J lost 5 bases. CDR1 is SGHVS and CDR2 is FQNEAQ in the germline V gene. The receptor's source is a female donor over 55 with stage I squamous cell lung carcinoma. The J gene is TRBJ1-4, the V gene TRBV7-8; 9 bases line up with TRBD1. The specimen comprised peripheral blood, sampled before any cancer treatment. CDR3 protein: CASRPTGTGNEKLFF. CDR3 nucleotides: TGTGCCAGCAGACCAACCGGGACAGGGAATGAAAAACTGTTTTTT.